This T cell receptor (beta chain) originates from a study of blood T cell repertoires in COVID-19. For the study at large: Collection of acute and convalescent COVID-19 samples took place in the United States, Italy and Spain. Sources were T cells, B-cell-depleted T cells, or PBMCs; the material itself was cDNA or gDNA.

Germline values: CDR1 MNHEY, CDR2 SMNVEV (reference sequence). CDR3 length: 14 residues. V lost 4 bases, J lost 5 bases, and 11 bases lay in between. This clone was seen at least ten times. In the source study's methods: Reference gene primer amplification gave estimated nucleated cell counts. This table comes from immunoSEQ multiplex PCR, and its TCRdb copy is limited to in-frame clones, with some not included. V and J calls and clone size are given by that table; D and trimming were obtained from the DNA. The sample has about 130,000 clones; 79% are singletons. The sequenced sample was peripheral blood. This rearrangement joins TRBV27 to TRBJ2-2; tentative D call: TRBD2 (5 bases). This clonotype was sampled from a man aged 35-49 years with active or convalescent COVID-19. In nucleotides, the CDR3 is TGTGCCAGCAGTTGGTTTCGGGGAACCGGGGAGCTGTTTTTT. Translating gives CASSWFRGTGELFF.